Each of the 7 T cell receptor beta chains below was sequenced from the same sample in a study of blood T cells in healthy people across ages. The use of a sample-barcoded 5' primer and a J-beta primer mix characterized a second PCR of roughly 7 to 12 cycles. One entry per CDR3 protein, called by TCRdb with MiXCR from the 5' RACE reads. The data show under 1,000,000 distinct CDR3 sequences, around half seen once. The sequenced sample was blood. These receptors came from a man older than 75 in good health.

As to this clonotype: A single base separates this from a much larger clone, so it may be a read error. The chain is built from TRBV28 and TRBJ2-1; D gene ambiguous. CDR3 length equals 14 residues. V dropped 5 bases and J dropped 2 bases, with 10 bases sitting between them. Germline assignment: CDR1 MDHEN and CDR2 SYDVKM. CDR3 nucleotide sequence: TGTGCCAGCAGTGTTAAACCCACCTACAATGAGCAGTTCTTC. Encoded protein: CASSVKPTYNEQFF.

The table lists this clonotype with a count of one. CDR3 in amino acids: CATSDSGVETQYF. DNA for the CDR3: TGTGCCACCAGTGATTCAGGGGTCGAGACCCAGTACTTC. This rearrangement joins TRBV24-1 to TRBJ2-4, with TRBD1 as a possible D gene (6 bases). Matching the DNA end better, TRBJ2-5 makes the J call doubtful. CDR3 size: 13 residues. In germline, CDR1 is KGHDR, CDR2 SFDVKD.

The V and J genes are TRBV30 and TRBJ2-7, with D unresolved. The CDR3 totals 12 residues. The germline V gene has CDR1 GTSNPN and CDR2 SVGIG (reference sequence). V lost 3 bases and J 4 bases, leaving 10 bases between the germline ends. The CDR3 protein is CAWRHELYEQYF. The CDR3 region has the DNA TGTGCCTGGAGACATGAGTTGTACGAGCAGTACTTC.

The chain is built from TRBV6-6 and TRBJ2-3; D is ambiguous. The CDR3 consists of 15 residues. The V end lost 0 bases, the J end lost 1 base, and 8 bases lay between the germline ends. CDR1 MNHNY and CDR2 SVGAGI come from the germline V gene (reference sequence). CDR3 sequence (DNA): TGTGCCAGCAGTTACTCGGACGCTGGCACAGATACGCAGTATTTT. Translating it yields CASSYSDAGTDTQYF.

The rearrangement links TRBV5-1 to TRBJ2-2; 10 bases align to TRBD1. With V trimmed by 4 bases and J by 2 bases, 2 bases remained unmatched. Germline values: CDR1 SGHRS, CDR2 YFSETQ. This CDR3 comprises 15 residues. CDR3 loop: CASSDRGPNTGELFF. CDR3 nucleotide sequence: TGCGCCAGCAGCGACAGGGGGCCCAACACCGGGGAGCTGTTTTTT.

This clonotype has just one count. The rearrangement uses TRBV29-1 and TRBJ1-2; 7 bases fit TRBD1. In germline, CDR1 is SQVTM, CDR2 ANQGSEA. The CDR3 has 12 amino acids. Trimming at V came to 4 bases and at J to 2 bases, leaving 1 base not matched to a gene. The CDR3 coding sequence is TGCAGCGTTGCGGGACAGAACTATGGCTACACCTTC. It yields the protein CSVAGQNYGYTF.

The rearrangement joins TRBV12-3 or TRBV12-4 to TRBJ2-7, with no clear D. There are 15 residues in the CDR3. The V and J ends lost 9 bases and 3 bases respectively, with 21 bases between them. The CDR3 loop is CARPRQALGHYEQYF. In nucleotides, the CDR3 is TGTGCCAGGCCGCGGCAAGCGCTGGGTCACTACGAGCAGTACTTC.